This TCR beta chain was identified during a study of T cell responses to AZD1222 COVID-19 vaccine. V lost 2 bases and J 8 bases, leaving 13 bases between the germline ends. Germline V gives CDR1 MDHEN, CDR2 SYDVKM. The CDR3 is made up of 14 amino acids. Libraries were prepared by immunoSEQ multiplex PCR; TCRdb keeps only in-frame clonotypes and omits some of them. Here the sample spans over 110,000 clones, approximately 90% being singletons. The clonotype was recovered from an adult in good health. The chain uses TRBV28 and TRBJ2-1, with a possible D match to TRBD1 (6 bases). This specimen consisted of peripheral blood, obtained on day 0 of AZD1222 vaccination. The CDR3 protein is CASSLTQGFDEQFF. CDR3 nucleotide sequence: TGTGCCAGCAGTTTAACCCAGGGGTTTGATGAGCAGTTCTTC. Based on the CDR3 plus reference TRBV28 and TRBJ2-1, the full variable domain is DVKVTQSSRYLVKRTGEKVFLECVQDMDHENMFWYRQDPGLGLRLIYFSYDVKMKEKGDIPEGYSVSREKKERFSLILESASTNQTSMYLCASSLTQGFDEQFFGPGTRLTVL.